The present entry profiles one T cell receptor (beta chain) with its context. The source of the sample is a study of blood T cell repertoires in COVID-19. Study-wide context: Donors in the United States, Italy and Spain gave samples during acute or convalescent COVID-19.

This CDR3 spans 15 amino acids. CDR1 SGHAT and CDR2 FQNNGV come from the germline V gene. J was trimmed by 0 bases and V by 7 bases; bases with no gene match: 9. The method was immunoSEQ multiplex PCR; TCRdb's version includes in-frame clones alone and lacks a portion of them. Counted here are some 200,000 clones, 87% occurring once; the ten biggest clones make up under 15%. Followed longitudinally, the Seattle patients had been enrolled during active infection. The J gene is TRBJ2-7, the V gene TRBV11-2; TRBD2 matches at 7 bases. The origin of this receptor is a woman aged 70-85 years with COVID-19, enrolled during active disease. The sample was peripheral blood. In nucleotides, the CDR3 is TGTGCCAGCACGGAAGATAGCGGGTACTCCTACGAGCAGTACTTC. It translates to CASTEDSGYSYEQYF.